This T cell receptor beta chain was recorded in a study of CD8 T cells in ankylosing spondylitis. Scientists made TCR beta libraries using quantitative 5'-RACE with molecular barcodes. TCRdb re-called the 5' RACE reads with MiXCR, one entry per CDR3 protein. Of some 840,000 distinct CDR3 sequences in the sample, about an eighth were seen once. Study conclusions and caveats: Clones that were linked to disease were CD8+ and were relatively rare in peripheral blood. It appeared that ankylosing spondylitis blood was characterized by a TCR beta motif of eight highly homologous variants. Disease-linked clones reportedly concentrated significantly in matched ankylosing spondylitis synovial fluid.

About this clonotype: Its antigen remains unknown.

This CDR3 contains 15 residues. Between the trimmed V and J ends, which lost 3 bases and 6 bases, there was a span of 14 bases. Looked up from germline, CDR1 is LGHNA and CDR2 is YSLEER. Sequences were obtained from blood, either unsorted or a sorted T cell fraction (not recorded which). The V and J genes are TRBV4-3 and TRBJ2-2; D is perhaps TRBD1 (5 bases). This sequence was found in a male donor with ankylosing spondylitis. CDR3 DNA sequence: TGCGCCAGCAGCCAGGTCTATCTAGGGGCCGGGGAGCTGTTTTTT. It encodes CASSQVYLGAGELFF.